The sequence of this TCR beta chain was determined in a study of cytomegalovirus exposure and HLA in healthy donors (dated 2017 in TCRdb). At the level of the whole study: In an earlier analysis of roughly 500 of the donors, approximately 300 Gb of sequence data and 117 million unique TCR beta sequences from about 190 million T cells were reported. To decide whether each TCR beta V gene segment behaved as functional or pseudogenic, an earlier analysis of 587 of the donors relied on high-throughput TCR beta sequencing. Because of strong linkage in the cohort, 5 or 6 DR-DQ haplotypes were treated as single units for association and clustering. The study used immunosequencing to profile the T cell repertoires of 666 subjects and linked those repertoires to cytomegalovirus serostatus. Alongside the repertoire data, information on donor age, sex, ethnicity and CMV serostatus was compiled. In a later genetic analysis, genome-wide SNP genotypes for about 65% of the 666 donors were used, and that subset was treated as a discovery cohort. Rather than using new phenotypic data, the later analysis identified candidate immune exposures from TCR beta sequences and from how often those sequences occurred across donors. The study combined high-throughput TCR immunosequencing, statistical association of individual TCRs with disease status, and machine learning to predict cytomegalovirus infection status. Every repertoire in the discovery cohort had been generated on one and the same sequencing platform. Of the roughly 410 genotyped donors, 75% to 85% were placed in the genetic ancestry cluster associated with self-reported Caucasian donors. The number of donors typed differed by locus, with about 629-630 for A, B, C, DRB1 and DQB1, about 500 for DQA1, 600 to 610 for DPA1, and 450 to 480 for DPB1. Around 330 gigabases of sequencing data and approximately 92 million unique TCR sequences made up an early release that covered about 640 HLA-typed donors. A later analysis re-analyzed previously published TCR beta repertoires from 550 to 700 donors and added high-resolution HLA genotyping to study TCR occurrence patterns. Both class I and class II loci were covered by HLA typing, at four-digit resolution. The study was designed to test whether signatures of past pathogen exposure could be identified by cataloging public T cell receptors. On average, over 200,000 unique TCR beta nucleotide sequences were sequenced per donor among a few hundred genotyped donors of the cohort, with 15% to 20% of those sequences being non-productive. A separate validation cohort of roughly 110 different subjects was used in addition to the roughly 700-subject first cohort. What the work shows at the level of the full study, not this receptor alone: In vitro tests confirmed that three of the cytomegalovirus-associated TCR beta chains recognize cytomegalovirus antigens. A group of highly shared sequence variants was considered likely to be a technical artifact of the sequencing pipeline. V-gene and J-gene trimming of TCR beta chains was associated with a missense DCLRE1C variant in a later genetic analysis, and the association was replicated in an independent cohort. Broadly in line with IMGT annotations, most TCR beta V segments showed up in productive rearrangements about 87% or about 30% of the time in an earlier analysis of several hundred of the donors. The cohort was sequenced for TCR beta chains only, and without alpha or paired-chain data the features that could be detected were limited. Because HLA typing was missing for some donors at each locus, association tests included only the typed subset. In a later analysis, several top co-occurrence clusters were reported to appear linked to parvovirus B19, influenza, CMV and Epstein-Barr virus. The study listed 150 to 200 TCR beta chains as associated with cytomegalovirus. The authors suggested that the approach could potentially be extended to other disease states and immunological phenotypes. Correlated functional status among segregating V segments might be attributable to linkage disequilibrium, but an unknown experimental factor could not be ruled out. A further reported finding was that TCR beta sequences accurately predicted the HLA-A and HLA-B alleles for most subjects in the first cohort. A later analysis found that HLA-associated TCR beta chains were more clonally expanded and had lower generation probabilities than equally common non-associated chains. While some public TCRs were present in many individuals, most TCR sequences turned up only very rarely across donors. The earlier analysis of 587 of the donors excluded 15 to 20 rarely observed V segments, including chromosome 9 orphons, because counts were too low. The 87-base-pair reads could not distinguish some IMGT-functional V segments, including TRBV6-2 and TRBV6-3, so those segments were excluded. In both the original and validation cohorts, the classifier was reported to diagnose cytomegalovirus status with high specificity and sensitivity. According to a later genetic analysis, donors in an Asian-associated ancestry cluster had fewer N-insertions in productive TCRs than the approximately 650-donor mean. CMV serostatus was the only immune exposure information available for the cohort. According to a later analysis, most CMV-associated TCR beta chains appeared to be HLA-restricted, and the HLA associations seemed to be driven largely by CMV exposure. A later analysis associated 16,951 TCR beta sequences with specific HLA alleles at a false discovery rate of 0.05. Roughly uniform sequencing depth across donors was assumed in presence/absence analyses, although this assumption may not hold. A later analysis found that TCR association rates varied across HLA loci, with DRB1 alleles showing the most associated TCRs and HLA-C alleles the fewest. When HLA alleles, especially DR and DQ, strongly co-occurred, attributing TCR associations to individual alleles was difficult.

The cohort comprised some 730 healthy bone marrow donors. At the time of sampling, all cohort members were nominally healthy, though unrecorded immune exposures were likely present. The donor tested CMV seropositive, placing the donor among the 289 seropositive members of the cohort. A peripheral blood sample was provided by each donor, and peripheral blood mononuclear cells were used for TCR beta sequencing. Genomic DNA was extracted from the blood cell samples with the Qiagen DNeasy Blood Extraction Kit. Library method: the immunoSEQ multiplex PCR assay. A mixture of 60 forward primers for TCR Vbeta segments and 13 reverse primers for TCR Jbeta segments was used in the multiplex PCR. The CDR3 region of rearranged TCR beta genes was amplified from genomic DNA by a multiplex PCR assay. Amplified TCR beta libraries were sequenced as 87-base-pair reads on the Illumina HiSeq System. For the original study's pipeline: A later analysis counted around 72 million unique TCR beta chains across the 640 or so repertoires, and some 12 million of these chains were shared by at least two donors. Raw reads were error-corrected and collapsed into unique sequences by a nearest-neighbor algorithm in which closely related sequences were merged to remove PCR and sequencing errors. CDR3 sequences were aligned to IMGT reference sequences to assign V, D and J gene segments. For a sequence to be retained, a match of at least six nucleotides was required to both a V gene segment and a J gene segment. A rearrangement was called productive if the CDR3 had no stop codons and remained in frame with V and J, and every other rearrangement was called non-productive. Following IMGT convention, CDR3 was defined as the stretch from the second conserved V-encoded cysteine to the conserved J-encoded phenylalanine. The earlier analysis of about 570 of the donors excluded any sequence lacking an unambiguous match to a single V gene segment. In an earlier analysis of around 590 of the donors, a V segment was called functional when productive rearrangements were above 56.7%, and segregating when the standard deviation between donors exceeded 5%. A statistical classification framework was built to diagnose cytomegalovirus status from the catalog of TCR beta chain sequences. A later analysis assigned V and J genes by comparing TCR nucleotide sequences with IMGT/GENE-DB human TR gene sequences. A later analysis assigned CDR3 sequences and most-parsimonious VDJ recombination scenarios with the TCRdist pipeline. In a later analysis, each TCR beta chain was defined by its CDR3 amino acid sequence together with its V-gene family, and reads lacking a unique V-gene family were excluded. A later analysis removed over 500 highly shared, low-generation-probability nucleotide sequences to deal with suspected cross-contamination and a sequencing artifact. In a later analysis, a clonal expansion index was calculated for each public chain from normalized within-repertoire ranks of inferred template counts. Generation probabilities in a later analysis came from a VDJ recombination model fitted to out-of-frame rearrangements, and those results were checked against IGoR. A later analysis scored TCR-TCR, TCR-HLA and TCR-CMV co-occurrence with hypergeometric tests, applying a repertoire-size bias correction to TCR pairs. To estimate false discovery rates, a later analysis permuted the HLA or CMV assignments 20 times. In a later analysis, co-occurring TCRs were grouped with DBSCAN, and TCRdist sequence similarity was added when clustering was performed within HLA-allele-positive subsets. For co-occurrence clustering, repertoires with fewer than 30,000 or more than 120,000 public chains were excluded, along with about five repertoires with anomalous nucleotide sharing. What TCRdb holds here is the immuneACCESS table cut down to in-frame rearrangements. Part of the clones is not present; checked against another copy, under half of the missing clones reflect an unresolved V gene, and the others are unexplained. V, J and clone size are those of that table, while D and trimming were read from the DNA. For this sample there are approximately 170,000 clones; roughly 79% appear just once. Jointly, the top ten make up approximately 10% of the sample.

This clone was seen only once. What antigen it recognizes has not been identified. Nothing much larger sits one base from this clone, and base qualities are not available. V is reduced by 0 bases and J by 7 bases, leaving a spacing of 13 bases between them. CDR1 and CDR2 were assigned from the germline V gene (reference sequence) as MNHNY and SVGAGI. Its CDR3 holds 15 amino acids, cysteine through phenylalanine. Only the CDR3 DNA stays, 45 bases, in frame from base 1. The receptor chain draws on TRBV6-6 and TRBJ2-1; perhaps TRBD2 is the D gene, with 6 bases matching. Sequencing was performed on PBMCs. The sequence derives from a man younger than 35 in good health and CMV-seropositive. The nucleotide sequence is TGTGCCAGCAGTTACTCTGGGGGGAGTCCGAATGAGCAGTTCTTC. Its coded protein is CASSYSGGSPNEQFF.